These 2 T cell receptor beta chains came from one sample sequenced in a study of cytomegalovirus exposure and HLA in healthy donors (dated by TCRdb to about 2017). Libraries came from the immunoSEQ multiplex PCR assay. The multiplex PCR relied on a mix of 60 forward primers for TCR Vbeta segments and 13 reverse primers for TCR Jbeta segments. TCRdb retrieved this table from immuneACCESS and kept in-frame rearrangements only. Not all clones are present; in checked studies, unresolved V genes account for under half, and no reason is known for the remainder. For this sample the table gives around 300,000 clones, of which under 80% were detected only once. Of the sample, around 2% is held by the ten largest clones. The sequencing sample was made of PBMCs. The receptors shown here come from a female donor in good health and CMV-seronegative.

The genes are TRBV7-9 and TRBJ2-1, with 9 positions matching TRBD2. CDR3 length: 14 residues. Trimming took 5 bases from V and 6 from J; bases not matched to a gene: 5. Germline CDR1 is SEHNR and CDR2 is FQNEAQ (reference sequence). In DNA form, the CDR3 reads TGTGCCAGCAGCGAGACTAGCGGAGTCAATGAGCAGTTCTTC. Protein sequence: CASSETSGVNEQFF.

J is TRBJ1-3 and V is TRBV7-2; the D gene is possibly TRBD1 (5 bases). CDR3 length equals 16 residues. Trimming removed 1 base at V and 0 bases at J, with 10 bases between. Germline-derived CDR1 and CDR2 are SGHTA and FQGNSA. The CDR3 reads CASSLGQTSSGNTIYF. CDR3 in DNA: TGTGCCAGCAGCTTAGGACAGACGAGCTCTGGAAACACCATATATTTT.